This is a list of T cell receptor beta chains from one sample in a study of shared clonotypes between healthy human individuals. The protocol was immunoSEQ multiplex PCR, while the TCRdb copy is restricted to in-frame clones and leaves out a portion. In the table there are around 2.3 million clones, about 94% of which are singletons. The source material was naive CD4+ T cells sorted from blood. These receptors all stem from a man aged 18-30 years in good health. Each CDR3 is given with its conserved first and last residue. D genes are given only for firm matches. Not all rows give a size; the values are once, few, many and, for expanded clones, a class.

DNA: TGCGCCAGCAGCGGATCCCCAGCGGGAGGGGGTGAGCAGTTCTTC; CDR3: CASSGSPAGGGEQFF; J: TRBJ2-1; size: .; V: TRBV5-1; D: TRBD2
DNA: TGTGCCTCAGAGCGGGGGGCGGCCAATGAGCAGTTCTTC; CDR3: CASERGAANEQFF; J: TRBJ2-1; size: .; V: TRBV30; D: TRBD2
DNA: TGTGCCACCAGCAGAGATGATGTGGGGGGCTTGAACACTGAAGCTTTCTTT; CDR3: CATSRDDVGGLNTEAFF; J: TRBJ1-1; size: once; V: TRBV15; D: .
DNA: TGTGCCAGCAGCAAAGTGGGCCTCAACACCGGGGAGCTGTTTTTT; CDR3: CASSKVGLNTGELFF; J: TRBJ2-2; size: .; V: TRBV21-1; D: .
DNA: TGTGCCAGCAGGCTCGTCGGACAGGACAACTATGGCTACACCTTC; CDR3: CASRLVGQDNYGYTF; J: TRBJ1-2; size: .; V: TRBV27; D: TRBD1
DNA: TGTGCCTGGAGCGCCGGGACTTACCTAGAAGAGTACTTC; CDR3: CAWSAGTYLEEYF; J: TRBJ2-4; size: .; V: TRBV30; D: .
DNA: TGTGCCAGTTGGGACAGGGGGTTCTATGGCTACACCTTC; CDR3: CASWDRGFYGYTF; J: TRBJ1-2; size: .; V: TRBV19; D: TRBD1
DNA: TGTGCCAGCAGCTCCAGGCTGGAAAAACTGTTTTTT; CDR3: CASSSRLEKLFF; J: TRBJ1-4; size: .; V: TRBV7-9; D: .
DNA: TGCGCCAGCAGCCAATTATCTACCGGGGAGCTGTTTTTT; CDR3: CASSQLSTGELFF; J: TRBJ2-2; size: .; V: TRBV4-3; D: .
DNA: TGTGCCAGCAGCTCAGGGCGCTTGGGCCCTGAAGCTTTCTTT; CDR3: CASSSGRLGPEAFF; J: TRBJ1-1; size: .; V: TRBV5-6; D: .
DNA: TGTGCCAGCTCAACAGGGGGCCAGAACACCGGGGAGCTGTTTTTT; CDR3: CASSTGGQNTGELFF; J: TRBJ2-2; size: .; V: TRBV18; D: TRBD1
DNA: TGTGCCAGTTCCCAAGAAGCGACGAGCCATACGCAGTATTTT; CDR3: CASSQEATSHTQYF; J: TRBJ2-3; size: .; V: TRBV25-1; D: .
DNA: TGTGCCAGCAGTTTCCTCCTAGCGGGAGGGAGAGATACGCAGTATTTT; CDR3: CASSFLLAGGRDTQYF; J: TRBJ2-3; size: once; V: TRBV6-6; D: TRBD2
DNA: TGTGCTAGTGGTTTGGGAGCGGGAGCTGTTGATGAGCAGTTCTTC; CDR3: CASGLGAGAVDEQFF; J: TRBJ2-1; size: once; V: TRBV12-5; D: TRBD2
DNA: TGTGCCAGCAGCCCTCGGACAGGGGATGAAAAACTGTTTTTT; CDR3: CASSPRTGDEKLFF; J: TRBJ1-4; size: .; V: TRBV7-2; D: TRBD1
DNA: TGCGCCAGCAGCCCTACCGGGGGGCGGCACACCGGGGAGCTGTTTTTT; CDR3: CASSPTGGRHTGELFF; J: TRBJ2-2; size: .; V: TRBV5-1; D: .
DNA: TGTGCCATCAGTGAAGGGGGGATCCTCTTGGGGCAGTACTTC; CDR3: CAISEGGILLGQYF; J: TRBJ2-7; size: .; V: TRBV10-3; D: .
DNA: TGTGCCAGCAAAAGAGAATCTGACAATAACTATGGCTACACCTTC; CDR3: CASKRESDNNYGYTF; J: TRBJ1-2; size: .; V: TRBV28; D: .
DNA: TGCGCCAGCAGCCAAGATCTTCCGGGCTCTGGAAACACCATATATTTT; CDR3: CASSQDLPGSGNTIYF; J: TRBJ1-3; size: .; V: TRBV4-1; D: .
DNA: TGTGCCTGGAGCCCGGACGGGAACTATGGCTACACCTTC; CDR3: CAWSPDGNYGYTF; J: TRBJ1-2; size: .; V: TRBV30; D: .
DNA: TGTGCCAGCAGCTCCCGGGTTGCGGGTTGGAGTGGCTACACCTTC; CDR3: CASSSRVAGWSGYTF; J: TRBJ1-2; size: .; V: TRBV7-2; D: .
DNA: TGTGCCAGCACCTTAGGGTCCGGGGTCACTGAAGCTTTCTTT; CDR3: CASTLGSGVTEAFF; J: TRBJ1-1; size: once; V: TRBV7-9; D: .
DNA: TGTGCCAGCAGCGCCGGACAGGGGAACACTGAAGCTTTCTTT; CDR3: CASSAGQGNTEAFF; J: TRBJ1-1; size: .; V: TRBV7-8; D: TRBD1
DNA: TGCGCCAGCAGCCAAGCCCGGGCGGAAAACAATGAGCAGTTCTTC; CDR3: CASSQARAENNEQFF; J: TRBJ2-1; size: .; V: TRBV4-1; D: .
DNA: TGTGCCAGCATATCTGGGGAGGGACAGGGGCGCCGACAGTACTTC; CDR3: CASISGEGQGRRQYF; J: TRBJ2-7; size: .; V: TRBV28; D: TRBD1
DNA: TGTGCTAGTGGTCCCTCTGGGGGCCACGAGCAGTACTTC; CDR3: CASGPSGGHEQYF; J: TRBJ2-7; size: few; V: TRBV12-5; D: .
DNA: TGTGCCTGGAGCCGAACAGTGAACACTGAAGCTTTCTTT; CDR3: CAWSRTVNTEAFF; J: TRBJ1-1; size: .; V: TRBV30; D: .
DNA: TGTGCCAGCGGTAATGGACAGACAAATTCACCCCTCCACTTT; CDR3: CASGNGQTNSPLHF; J: TRBJ1-6; size: .; V: TRBV11-2; D: .
DNA: TGTGCCAGCAGCTTGGGGGAGAAGCCCGGCGCCGGGGAGCTGTTTTTT; CDR3: CASSLGEKPGAGELFF; J: TRBJ2-2; size: .; V: TRBV5-8; D: .
DNA: TGTGCCAGCAGCCAGGACCCCGTAGGTCAGCCCCAGCATTTT; CDR3: CASSQDPVGQPQHF; J: TRBJ1-5; size: .; V: TRBV11-2; D: .
DNA: TGTGCCAGTAGGCAGGGGAGCACCGGGGAGCTGTTTTTT; CDR3: CASRQGSTGELFF; J: TRBJ2-2; size: .; V: TRBV19; D: .
DNA: TGTGCCAGCAGTTACGAACAGGGGGTTAATTCACCCCTCCACTTT; CDR3: CASSYEQGVNSPLHF; J: TRBJ1-6; size: .; V: TRBV6-5; D: TRBD1
DNA: TGTGCCAGCTCAGCTTCTCAGGGGGCTTTGACCTACGAGCAGTACTTC; CDR3: CASSASQGALTYEQYF; J: TRBJ2-7; size: .; V: TRBV18; D: TRBD1
DNA: TGTGCCAGCAGTGAGGACGGACATAGCAATCAGCCCCAGCATTTT; CDR3: CASSEDGHSNQPQHF; J: TRBJ1-5; size: .; V: TRBV2; D: .
DNA: TGCGCCAGCAGTGAGCCAGGGGACTCCTACAATGAGCAGTTCTTC; CDR3: CASSEPGDSYNEQFF; J: TRBJ2-1; size: .; V: TRBV10-1; D: .
DNA: TGCGCCAGCAGCTACGGGGACAGGTCTACAACTAATGAAAAACTGTTTTTT; CDR3: CASSYGDRSTTNEKLFF; J: TRBJ1-4; size: .; V: TRBV5-1; D: TRBD1
DNA: TGTGCCAGCAAGAGAGAGGGCTCCTACAATGAGCAGTTCTTC; CDR3: CASKREGSYNEQFF; J: TRBJ2-1; size: .; V: TRBV2; D: .
DNA: TGTGCCAGCATGGGGGGCACCGGGGAGCTGTTTTTT; CDR3: CASMGGTGELFF; J: TRBJ2-2; size: .; V: TRBV28; D: .
DNA: TGCGCCAGCAGTGAGCGGAGAGAGACCCAGTACTTC; CDR3: CASSERRETQYF; J: TRBJ2-5; size: .; V: TRBV10-2; D: .
DNA: TGTGCCTGGAGTGCCTACAGGGGTAGCCAAGAGACCCAGTACTTC; CDR3: CAWSAYRGSQETQYF; J: TRBJ2-5; size: .; V: TRBV30; D: TRBD1
DNA: TGTGCCAGCAGTGAACCACCCGCGCCAGGCGAGTACGAGCAGTACTTC; CDR3: CASSEPPAPGEYEQYF; J: TRBJ2-7; size: .; V: TRBV6-1; D: .
DNA: TGTGCCAGCAGTTCCGCGGGAGTAGGAGAGACCCAGTACTTC; CDR3: CASSSAGVGETQYF; J: TRBJ2-5; size: .; V: TRBV6-5; D: TRBD2
DNA: TGTGCCATCAGTGATCCCACGGGGTGGGTGGGTATACACTACGAGCAGTACTTC; CDR3: CAISDPTGWVGIHYEQYF; J: TRBJ2-7; size: .; V: TRBV10-3; D: .
DNA: TGTGCCAGCAGCTTGGGGGACAGGGTGGGCACAGATACGCAGTATTTT; CDR3: CASSLGDRVGTDTQYF; J: TRBJ2-3; size: .; V: TRBV5-4; D: TRBD1
DNA: TGTGCCAGCAGCTACAGGGGCCGGATTGAAGCTTTCTTT; CDR3: CASSYRGRIEAFF; J: TRBJ1-1; size: .; V: TRBV13; D: TRBD1
DNA: TGTGCCAGTAGGGCTCTGTCGAACACTGAAGCTTTCTTT; CDR3: CASRALSNTEAFF; J: TRBJ1-1; size: .; V: TRBV19; D: .
DNA: TGTGCCAGCAGCTTAAAAGTCTATGGCTACACCTTC; CDR3: CASSLKVYGYTF; J: TRBJ1-2; size: once; V: TRBV7-2; D: .
DNA: TGTGCCAGCAGCTCGCCGGGACAGGGCCAGTCTTTCTTT; CDR3: CASSSPGQGQSFF; J: TRBJ1-1; size: .; V: TRBV5-4; D: TRBD1
DNA: TGTGCCAGCAGCTTAACGTGGGCGGATACGCAGTATTTT; CDR3: CASSLTWADTQYF; J: TRBJ2-3; size: .; V: TRBV7-3; D: .
DNA: TGTGCCAGTAGTATCGGGCCGGGATCCTACGAGCAGTACTTC; CDR3: CASSIGPGSYEQYF; J: TRBJ2-7; size: .; V: TRBV19; D: .
DNA: TGTGCCAGCAGTTTACACCGGGACGGGTTCAATCAGCCCCAGCATTTT; CDR3: CASSLHRDGFNQPQHF; J: TRBJ1-5; size: .; V: TRBV27; D: .
DNA: TGTGCCAGCAGCCCCCGCTTAGCGGGCGGGTACGAGCAGTACTTC; CDR3: CASSPRLAGGYEQYF; J: TRBJ2-7; size: .; V: TRBV9; D: TRBD2